This TCR beta chain was obtained from a study of CD8+ T cells in alopecia areata. General observations from the study: Scalp samples also yield sequences from resident alphabeta T cells of normal skin.

Germline loops: CDR1 MNHEY, CDR2 SMNVEV (reference sequence). V dropped 5 bases and J dropped 10; count of bases not matched to a gene: 4. There are 11 residues in the CDR3. Extracted RNA was reverse transcribed, and the resulting cDNA served as sequencing template. Produced via immunoSEQ multiplex PCR; TCRdb's table is partial and in-frame only. The sample lists under 110,000 clones; just under 60% were seen once. This sample's treatment: oral pan-JAK inhibitor, 5-10 mg twice daily. Specimens obtained from alopecia areata patients comprised lesional scalp punch biopsies and peripheral blood. A note on this clone: Its antigen is not known.

The source is a human donor with alopecia areata. The rearrangement uses TRBV27 and TRBJ1-2; 7 nucleotides agree with TRBD1. This sample comprised CD8+ T cells sorted from blood, obtained at approximately week 55, from a patient treated with tofacitinib. In DNA, the CDR3 is TGTGCCAGCAGTCGAGGGACAGACTACACCTTC. Translated: CASSRGTDYTF.